These 9 T cell receptor beta chains were sequenced from one sample in a study of blood T cells in healthy people across ages. Combining a sample-barcoded 5' primer with a J-beta primer mix, a second PCR ran for roughly 7 to 12 cycles. TCRdb re-derived calls from the 5' RACE reads in MiXCR, one entry per CDR3 protein. The sample holds around 1,700,000 distinct CDR3 sequences, 28% seen once. The sample comprised blood. These receptors were taken from a woman in her 30s in good health.

This clonotype has only one observation. The chain links TRBV25-1 to TRBJ2-5, with D perhaps matching TRBD2 (5 bases). Trimming left V 3 bases short and J 2 bases short, with 13 bases between. The CDR3 has 15 residues. Germline loops: CDR1 MGHDK, CDR2 SYGVNS. The CDR3 is CASSEALAGQETQYF. The CDR3 DNA reads TGTGCCAGCAGTGAGGCCTTGGCGGGTCAAGAGACCCAGTACTTC.

This clonotype was seen a handful of times. This sequence joins TRBV6-1 and TRBJ1-2; TRBD1 matches 10 bases. The CDR3 totals 17 residues. Germline trimming cut 5 bases from V and 4 bases from J; bases unmatched to any gene: 13. The germline CDR1 and CDR2 sequences are MNHNS and SASEGT. CDR3 protein: CASSSHPGTGVSYGYTF. CDR3 nucleotide sequence: TGTGCCAGCAGTAGTCATCCCGGGACAGGGGTCTCCTATGGCTACACCTTC.

Concerning this clonotype itself: A much bigger clone sits one base away, suggesting this may be a read error. CDR3 DNA: TGCGCCAGCAGCTTCTACTTAACAGGAAGAGGAGGACGAGAGACCCAGTACTTC. Translating gives CASSFYLTGRGGRETQYF. The chain recombines TRBV5-1 with TRBJ2-5, with D possibly called TRBD1 or TRBD2 (5 bases each). The CDR3 spans 18 residues. Trimming cost V 2 bases and J 4 bases, with 24 bases left between them. Germline CDR1 SGHRS, CDR2 YFSETQ.

A word on this clonotype: One end of the junction fails to match germline, which may point to a read error. The chain combines TRBV20-1 with TRBJ2-6, with 9 nucleotides matching TRBD1. Looked up from germline, CDR1 is DFQATT and CDR2 is SNEGSKA (reference sequence). The CDR3 totals 16 residues. The CDR3 region has the DNA TGCGGTGCTAGAGAAGGACAGGGGACCGGGGCCAACGTCCTGACTTTC. Translation gives CGAREGQGTGANVLTF.

This clonotype was observed a few times. V is TRBV25-1 and J is TRBJ1-1; D unresolved. Germline loops: CDR1 MGHDK, CDR2 SYGVNS. CDR3 size: 13 residues. Trimming shortened V by 7 bases and J by 4 bases, and 13 bases separated the two germline ends. The CDR3 is CASISRSGTEAFF. CDR3 DNA: TGTGCCAGCATAAGCCGGAGTGGCACTGAAGCTTTCTTT.

The genes are TRBV6-5 and TRBJ1-1, with TRBD1 matching 9 bases. Looked up from germline, CDR1 is MNHEY and CDR2 is SVGAGI. The CDR3 length is 17 residues. The trim removed 1 base at V and 3 bases at J, leaving 9 bases unmatched. Written as DNA, the CDR3 is TGTGCCAGCAGTTACTTCGGGGGACAGGGTACGGACACTGAAGCTTTCTTT. Amino acid sequence: CASSYFGGQGTDTEAFF.

This clonotype was counted between two and nine times. This chain connects TRBV11-2 to TRBJ2-1; 7 nucleotides line up with TRBD2. Germline CDR1 reads SGHAT; CDR2 reads FQNNGV. The CDR3 length is 14 residues. V lost 5 bases, J lost 8 bases, and 9 bases stayed unmatched. CDR3 sequence: CASSPGGGGDEQFF. Written as DNA, the CDR3 is TGTGCCAGCAGCCCTGGTGGGGGAGGGGATGAGCAGTTCTTC.

This clonotype was observed a handful of times. The chain combines TRBV9 with TRBJ2-3; a possible D gene is TRBD2 (5 bases). V shed 6 bases and J shed 1 base, with 15 bases lying between them. The germline V gene has CDR1 SGDLS and CDR2 YYNGEE. The CDR3 length is 15 residues. CDR3 sequence reads: CASTRRARGTDTQYF. In nucleotides, the CDR3 is TGTGCCAGCACCCGAAGGGCGCGGGGCACAGATACGCAGTATTTT.

This clonotype was found many times. The CDR3 spells CASSYQGLGSGRFLYEQYF. The CDR3 DNA reads TGTGCCAGCAGTTACCAAGGCCTTGGTAGCGGGAGGTTCTTATACGAGCAGTACTTC. The chain combines TRBV6-5 with TRBJ2-7, with 10 positions matching TRBD2. Germline V gene sequence: CDR1 MNHEY, CDR2 SVGAGI. With V trimmed by 2 bases and J by 4 bases, 17 bases remained unmatched. There are 19 residues in the CDR3.